Sequencing of this T cell receptor (beta chain) was carried out in a study of CD8 T cells in Susac syndrome. With respect to this clonotype: What it binds is not known.

Sequencing of TCR beta, carried out with a high-throughput approach, was applied to CD8+ and CD4+ T cells from the blood. The controls were healthy donors who were matched for age and sex. The junction had 4 bases not matched to a gene; V was cut back by 7 bases and J by 2 bases. This CDR3 is built from 13 residues. CDR1 and CDR2 (germline): DFQATT, SNEGSKA (reference sequence). Study observations and caveats: The number of individuals included in the study's TCR sequencing and HLA analysis was acknowledged as relatively small.

cDNA came from around 0.5 to 1 ug RNA primed by random hexamers. With immunoSEQ multiplex PCR, TCR beta CDR3 was amplified across 54 Vbeta and 13 Jbeta. Via MiXCR, TCRdb re-called the immunoSEQ multiplex PCR reads, giving one row per CDR3 protein. The sample lists about 200,000 distinct CDR3 sequences; roughly 95% were seen once. Sequenced input: CD4+ T cells from PBMCs. The sequence was obtained from a human donor in good health. This chain uses TRBV20-1 with TRBJ2-4, with 8 bases lining up with TRBD1. CDR3 in DNA: TGCAGTGTTCCAGGGGGCACCAAAAACATTCAGTACTTC. Amino acids: CSVPGGTKNIQYF.